These T cell receptor beta chains were read from a single sample in a study of Ad26.COV2.S vaccination and SARS-CoV-2 variants. The method was immunoSEQ multiplex PCR; TCRdb's version includes in-frame clones alone and lacks a portion of them. The sample includes 400,000 to 500,000 clones, roughly nine tenths seen only once; the top ten take approximately 2.5%. The sample was peripheral blood, taken in a trial of Ad26.COV2.S vaccine versus placebo. The origin of the receptors is a person aged 18-65 years who received the Ad26.COV2.S COVID-19 vaccine or a placebo. Each CDR3 is given without its conserved first and last residue. A D gene is named only where the DNA matches it firmly.

cdr3_length: 14
v_call: TRBV7-9
j_call: TRBJ1-2
d_call: .
cdr3_aa: ASSLRTRVANYGYT

cdr3_length: 11
v_call: TRBV7-8
j_call: TRBJ2-7
d_call: .
cdr3_aa: ASSLGFGYEQY

cdr3_length: 12
v_call: TRBV7-9
j_call: TRBJ1-1
d_call: TRBD1
cdr3_aa: ASSVRTGRTEAF

cdr3_length: 10
v_call: TRBV19
j_call: TRBJ2-7
d_call: TRBD1
cdr3_aa: ASGTGTYEQY

cdr3_length: 16
v_call: TRBV7-3
j_call: TRBJ2-1
d_call: TRBD2
cdr3_aa: ASSLAPPSGRSYNEQF

cdr3_length: 15
v_call: TRBV13
j_call: TRBJ2-1
d_call: TRBD1
cdr3_aa: ASSSRLGQGGYNEQF

cdr3_length: 14
v_call: TRBV18
j_call: TRBJ2-3
d_call: TRBD2
cdr3_aa: ASSPLLAGTSDTQY

cdr3_length: 14
v_call: TRBV28
j_call: TRBJ2-3
d_call: TRBD2
cdr3_aa: ASSSPGTSGTDTQY

cdr3_length: 11
v_call: TRBV4-2
j_call: TRBJ1-5
d_call: .
cdr3_aa: ASSQDQTQPQH

cdr3_length: 14
v_call: TRBV4-2
j_call: TRBJ1-5
d_call: .
cdr3_aa: ASSPSLQGSNQPQH

cdr3_length: 12
v_call: TRBV5-4
j_call: TRBJ2-7
d_call: .
cdr3_aa: ASSLAGASYEQY

cdr3_length: 13
v_call: TRBV11-3
j_call: TRBJ2-2
d_call: TRBD2
cdr3_aa: ASSSGGTDTGELF

cdr3_length: 14
v_call: TRBV10-1
j_call: TRBJ1-4
d_call: TRBD1
cdr3_aa: ASLVRGGLVNEKLF

cdr3_length: 15
v_call: TRBV19
j_call: TRBJ1-2
d_call: .
cdr3_aa: ASSTWTEAESNYGYT

cdr3_length: 17
v_call: TRBV7-6
j_call: TRBJ2-1
d_call: TRBD2
cdr3_aa: ASSSGLAGVTSSYNEQF

cdr3_length: 14
v_call: TRBV7-2
j_call: TRBJ1-6
d_call: .
cdr3_aa: ASSFHAGVLESPLH

cdr3_length: 12
v_call: TRBV7-6
j_call: TRBJ2-5
d_call: .
cdr3_aa: ASSRTGVVETQY

cdr3_length: 13
v_call: TRBV4-3
j_call: TRBJ2-3
d_call: .
cdr3_aa: ASSQGAPGRDTQY

cdr3_length: 15
v_call: TRBV5-1
j_call: TRBJ1-6
d_call: .
cdr3_aa: ASSLSGLSSYNSPLH

cdr3_length: 13
v_call: TRBV5-1
j_call: TRBJ1-5
d_call: .
cdr3_aa: ASSLVGSHNQPQH

cdr3_length: 11
v_call: TRBV24-1
j_call: TRBJ2-5
d_call: .
cdr3_aa: ATSEGPVETQY

cdr3_length: 14
v_call: TRBV27
j_call: TRBJ2-1
d_call: TRBD2
cdr3_aa: ASSPWVAGDYNEQF

cdr3_length: 13
v_call: TRBV4-3
j_call: TRBJ2-1
d_call: .
cdr3_aa: ASSQDRRMNGKQF

cdr3_length: 12
v_call: TRBV6-5
j_call: TRBJ1-4
d_call: .
cdr3_aa: ASRSRGWGEKLF

cdr3_length: 15
v_call: TRBV28
j_call: TRBJ1-1
d_call: .
cdr3_aa: ASSLLEGQTIRPEAF

cdr3_length: 11
v_call: TRBV7-2
j_call: TRBJ1-1
d_call: .
cdr3_aa: ASSLVTNTEAF

cdr3_length: 13
v_call: TRBV14
j_call: TRBJ1-5
d_call: .
cdr3_aa: ASRQGQGSNQPQH

cdr3_length: 10
v_call: TRBV30
j_call: TRBJ1-1
d_call: .
cdr3_aa: ALYSMNTEAF

cdr3_length: 12
v_call: TRBV6-5
j_call: TRBJ1-2
d_call: TRBD1
cdr3_aa: ASSRDRGNYGYT

cdr3_length: 15
v_call: TRBV15
j_call: TRBJ2-3
d_call: TRBD1
cdr3_aa: ATSTITGTGGTDTQY

cdr3_length: 15
v_call: TRBV4-3
j_call: TRBJ2-1
d_call: .
cdr3_aa: ASSQGWGPPKGGEQF

cdr3_length: 11
v_call: TRBV6-6
j_call: TRBJ2-2
d_call: TRBD1
cdr3_aa: ASNTGDTGELF

cdr3_length: 10
v_call: TRBV6-2/TRBV6-3
j_call: TRBJ2-1
d_call: .
cdr3_aa: ASSFGGLEQF

cdr3_length: 14
v_call: TRBV27
j_call: TRBJ2-7
d_call: .
cdr3_aa: ASSPGSFRRSYEQY

cdr3_length: 11
v_call: TRBV18
j_call: TRBJ1-2
d_call: .
cdr3_aa: ASSPSLEGGYT

cdr3_length: 13
v_call: TRBV5-1
j_call: TRBJ2-1
d_call: TRBD2
cdr3_aa: ASERGGSGYNEQF

cdr3_length: 11
v_call: TRBV28
j_call: TRBJ1-4
d_call: TRBD1
cdr3_aa: ASIPQGARKLF

cdr3_length: 11
v_call: TRBV7-3
j_call: TRBJ2-2
d_call: .
cdr3_aa: ASSPPLARELF

cdr3_length: 11
v_call: TRBV12-3/TRBV12-4
j_call: TRBJ2-1
d_call: .
cdr3_aa: ASGRLLDNEQF

cdr3_length: 13
v_call: TRBV29-1
j_call: TRBJ2-3
d_call: TRBD2
cdr3_aa: SVEGTRGVTDTQY

cdr3_length: 11
v_call: TRBV4-3
j_call: TRBJ1-2
d_call: TRBD1
cdr3_aa: ASSQTGDYGYT

cdr3_length: 10
v_call: TRBV28
j_call: TRBJ2-4
d_call: .
cdr3_aa: ASTNSRAGQN